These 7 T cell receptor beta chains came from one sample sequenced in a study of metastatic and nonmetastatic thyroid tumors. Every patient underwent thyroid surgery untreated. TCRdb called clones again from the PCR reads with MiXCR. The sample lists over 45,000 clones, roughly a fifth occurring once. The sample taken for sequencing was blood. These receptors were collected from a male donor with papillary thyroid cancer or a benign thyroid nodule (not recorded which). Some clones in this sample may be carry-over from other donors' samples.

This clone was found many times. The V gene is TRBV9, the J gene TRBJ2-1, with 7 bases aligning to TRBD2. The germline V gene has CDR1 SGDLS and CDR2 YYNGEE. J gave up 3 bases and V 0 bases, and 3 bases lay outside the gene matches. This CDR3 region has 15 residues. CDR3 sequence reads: CASSVVGEGYNEQFF. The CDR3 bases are TGTGCCAGCAGCGTAGTAGGGGAGGGCTACAATGAGCAGTTCTTC.

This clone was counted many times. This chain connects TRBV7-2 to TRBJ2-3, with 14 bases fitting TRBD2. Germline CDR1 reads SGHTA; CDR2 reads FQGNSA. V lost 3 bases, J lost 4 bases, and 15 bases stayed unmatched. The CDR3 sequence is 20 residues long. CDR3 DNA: TGTGCCAGCAGCTTTCTCGGACTAGCGGGAGGTTTTGGTAAGGCAGATACGCAGTATTTT. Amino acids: CASSFLGLAGGFGKADTQYF.

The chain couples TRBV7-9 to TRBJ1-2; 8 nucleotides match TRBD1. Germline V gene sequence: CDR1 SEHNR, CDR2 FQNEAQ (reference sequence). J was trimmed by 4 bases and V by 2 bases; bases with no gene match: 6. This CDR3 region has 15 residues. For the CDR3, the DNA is TGTGCCAGCAGCTTAAGCGGACAGGGTACCTATGGCTACACCTTC. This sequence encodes CASSLSGQGTYGYTF.

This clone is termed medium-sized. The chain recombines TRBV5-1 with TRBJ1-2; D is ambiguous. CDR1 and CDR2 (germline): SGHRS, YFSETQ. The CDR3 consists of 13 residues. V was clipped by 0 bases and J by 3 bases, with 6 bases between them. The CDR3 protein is CASSLGSDYGYTF. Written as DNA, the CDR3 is TGCGCCAGCAGCTTGGGGAGCGACTATGGCTACACCTTC.

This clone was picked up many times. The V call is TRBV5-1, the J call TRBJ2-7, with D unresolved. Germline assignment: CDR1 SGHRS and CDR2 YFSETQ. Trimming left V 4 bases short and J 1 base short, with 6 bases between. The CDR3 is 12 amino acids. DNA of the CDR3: TGCGCCAGCAGCCCCGGTTCCTACGAGCAGTACTTC. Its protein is CASSPGSYEQYF.

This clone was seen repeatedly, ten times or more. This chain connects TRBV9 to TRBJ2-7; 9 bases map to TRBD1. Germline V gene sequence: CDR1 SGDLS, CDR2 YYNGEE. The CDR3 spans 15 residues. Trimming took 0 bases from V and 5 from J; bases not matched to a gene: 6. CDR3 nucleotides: TGTGCCAGCAGCGTAGAGGGACAGGGAAGGAACGAGCAGTACTTC. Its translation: CASSVEGQGRNEQYF.

DNA for the CDR3: TGTGCCAGCAGCCAAGGACTAGCGGGAGGGGGGTATTTT. Protein sequence: CASSQGLAGGGYF. The V call is TRBV3-1, the J call TRBJ2-3; 14 bases fit TRBD2. Germline CDR1 reads LGHDT; CDR2 reads YNNKEL (reference sequence). Trimming cost V 1 base and J 14 bases; bases outside gene matches: 2. This CDR3 comprises 13 residues.